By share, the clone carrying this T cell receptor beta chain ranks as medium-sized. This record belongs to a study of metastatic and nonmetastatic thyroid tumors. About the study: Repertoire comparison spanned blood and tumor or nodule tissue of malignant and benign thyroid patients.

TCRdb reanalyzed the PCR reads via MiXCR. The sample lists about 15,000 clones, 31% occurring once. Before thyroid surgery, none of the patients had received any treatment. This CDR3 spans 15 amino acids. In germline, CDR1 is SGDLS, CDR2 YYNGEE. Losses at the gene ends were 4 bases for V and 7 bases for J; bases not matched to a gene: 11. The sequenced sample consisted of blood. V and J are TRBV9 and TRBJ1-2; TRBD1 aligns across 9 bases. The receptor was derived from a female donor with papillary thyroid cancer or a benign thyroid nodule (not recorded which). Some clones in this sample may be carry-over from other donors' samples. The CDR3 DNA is TGTGCCAGCAGCCCCCTGACAGGGGGGTCGGGTGGCTACACCTTC. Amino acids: CASSPLTGGSGGYTF.